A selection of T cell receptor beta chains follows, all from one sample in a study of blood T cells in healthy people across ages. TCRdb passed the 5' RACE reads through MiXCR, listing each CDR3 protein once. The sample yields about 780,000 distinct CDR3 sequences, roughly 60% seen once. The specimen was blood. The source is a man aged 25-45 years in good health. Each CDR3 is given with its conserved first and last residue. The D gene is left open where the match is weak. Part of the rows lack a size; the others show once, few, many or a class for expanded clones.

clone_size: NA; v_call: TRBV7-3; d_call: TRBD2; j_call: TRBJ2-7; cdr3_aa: CASSLGLVPYEQYF; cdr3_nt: TGTGCCAGCAGCTTAGGACTAGTCCCCTACGAGCAGTACTTC
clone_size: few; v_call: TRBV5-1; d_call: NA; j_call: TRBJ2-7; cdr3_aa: CASSLPGYSYEQYF; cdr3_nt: TGCGCCAGCAGCTTGCCGGGCTACTCCTACGAGCAGTACTTC
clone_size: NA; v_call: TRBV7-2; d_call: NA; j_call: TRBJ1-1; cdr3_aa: CASSLGWGAEAFF; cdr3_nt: TGTGCCAGCAGCTTAGGATGGGGGGCTGAAGCTTTCTTT
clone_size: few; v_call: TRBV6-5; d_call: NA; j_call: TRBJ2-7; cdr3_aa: CASSSTDTSYEQYF; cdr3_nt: TGTGCCAGCAGTTCCACGGACACTTCCTACGAGCAGTACTTC
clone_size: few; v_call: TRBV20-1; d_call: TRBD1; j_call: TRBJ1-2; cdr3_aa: CSARDPGTGKYGYTF; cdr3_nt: TGCAGTGCTAGAGATCCTGGGACAGGAAAATATGGCTACACCTTC
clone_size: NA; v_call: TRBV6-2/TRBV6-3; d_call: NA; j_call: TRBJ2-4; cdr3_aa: CASSTGSSKNIQYF; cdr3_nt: TGTGCCAGCAGCACGGGCTCCAGTAAAAACATTCAGTACTTC
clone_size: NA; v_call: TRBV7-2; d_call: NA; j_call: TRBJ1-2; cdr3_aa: CASSLGWDGVYGYTF; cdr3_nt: TGTGCCAGCAGCTTAGGATGGGACGGAGTCTATGGCTACACCTTC
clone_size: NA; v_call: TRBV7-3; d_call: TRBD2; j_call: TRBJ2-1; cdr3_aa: CASSLSGGERNEQFF; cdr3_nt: TGTGCCAGCAGCTTGTCCGGGGGGGAGAGAAATGAGCAGTTCTTC
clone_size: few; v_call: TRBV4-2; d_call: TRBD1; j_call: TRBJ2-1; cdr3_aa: CASSATGTGNEQFF; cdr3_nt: TGTGCCAGCAGCGCCACCGGGACAGGGAATGAGCAGTTCTTC
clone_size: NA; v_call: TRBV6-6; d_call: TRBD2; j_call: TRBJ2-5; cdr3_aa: CASSQTSGGAETQYF; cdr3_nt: TGTGCCAGCAGCCAGACTAGCGGGGGGGCAGAGACCCAGTACTTC
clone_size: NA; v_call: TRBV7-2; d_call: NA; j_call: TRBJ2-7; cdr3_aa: CASSREGVREQYF; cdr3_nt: TGTGCCAGCAGTCGAGAGGGGGTTAGGGAGCAGTACTTC
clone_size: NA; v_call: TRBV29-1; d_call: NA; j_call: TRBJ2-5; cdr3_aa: CSVARGIGETQYF; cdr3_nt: TGCAGCGTCGCCCGGGGAATAGGGGAGACCCAGTACTTC
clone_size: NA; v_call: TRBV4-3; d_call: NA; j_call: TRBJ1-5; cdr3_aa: CASSQGHRNQPQHF; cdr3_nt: TGCGCCAGCAGCCAAGGACACCGTAATCAGCCCCAGCATTTT
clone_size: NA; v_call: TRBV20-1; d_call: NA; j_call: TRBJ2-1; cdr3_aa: CSARDGTSRRFF; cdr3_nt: TGCAGTGCTAGAGATGGGACCAGTCGGAGGTTCTTC
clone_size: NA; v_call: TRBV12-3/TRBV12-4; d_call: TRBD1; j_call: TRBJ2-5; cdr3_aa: CASSSPGGGWAQYF; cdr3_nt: TGTGCCAGCAGTTCCCCAGGGGGCGGTTGGGCCCAGTACTTC
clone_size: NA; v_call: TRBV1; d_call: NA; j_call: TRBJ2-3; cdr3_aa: CTSSPNVRTDTQYF; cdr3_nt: TGCACCAGCAGCCCCAACGTCCGCACAGATACGCAGTATTTT
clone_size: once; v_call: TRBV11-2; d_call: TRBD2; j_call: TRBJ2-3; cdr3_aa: CASSMTSGTDTQYF; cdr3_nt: TGTGCCAGCAGCATGACTAGCGGCACAGATACGCAGTATTTT
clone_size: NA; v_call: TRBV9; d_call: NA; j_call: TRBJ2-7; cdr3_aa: CASSGARNPSEQYF; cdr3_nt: TGTGCCAGCAGCGGGGCACGGAACCCTTCCGAGCAGTACTTC
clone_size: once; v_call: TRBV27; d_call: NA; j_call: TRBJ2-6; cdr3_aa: CASSTVWGQDVLTF; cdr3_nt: TGTGCCAGCAGCACTGTCTGGGGCCAAGACGTCCTGACTTTC
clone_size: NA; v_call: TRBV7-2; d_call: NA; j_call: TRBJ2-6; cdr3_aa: CASSLDRTSGANVLTF; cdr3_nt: TGTGCCAGCAGCCTGGACCGTACCTCTGGGGCCAACGTCCTGACTTTC
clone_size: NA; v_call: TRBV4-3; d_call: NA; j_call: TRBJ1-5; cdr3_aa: CASSPAGTQGLGQPQHF; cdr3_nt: TGCGCCAGCAGCCCGGCGGGGACGCAGGGACTGGGTCAGCCCCAGCATTTT
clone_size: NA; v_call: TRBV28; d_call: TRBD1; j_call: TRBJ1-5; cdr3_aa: CASSLIQGNQPQHF; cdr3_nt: TGTGCCAGCAGTTTGATACAGGGGAATCAGCCCCAGCATTTT
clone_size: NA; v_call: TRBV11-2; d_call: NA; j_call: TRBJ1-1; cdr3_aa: CASSANGAQNTEAFF; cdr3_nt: TGTGCCAGCAGCGCCAACGGAGCCCAGAACACTGAAGCTTTCTTT
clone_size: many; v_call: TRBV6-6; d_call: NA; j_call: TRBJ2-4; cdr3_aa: CASIKGLTSNIQYF; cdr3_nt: TGTGCCAGCATCAAGGGACTGACTTCAAACATTCAGTACTTC
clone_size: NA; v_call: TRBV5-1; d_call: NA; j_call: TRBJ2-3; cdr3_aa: CASSLAEDRTDTQYF; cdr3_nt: TGCGCCAGCAGCTTGGCCGAGGATCGCACAGATACGCAGTATTTT
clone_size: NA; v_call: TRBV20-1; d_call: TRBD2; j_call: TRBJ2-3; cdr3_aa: CSARGTSGTGTQYF; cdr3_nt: TGCAGTGCTAGGGGGACTAGCGGGACGGGTACGCAGTATTTT
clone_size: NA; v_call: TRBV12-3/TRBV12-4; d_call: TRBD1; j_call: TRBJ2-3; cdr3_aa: CASSLYLDRGITDTQYF; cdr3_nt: TGTGCCAGCAGTTTATACTTGGACAGGGGAATCACAGATACGCAGTATTTT
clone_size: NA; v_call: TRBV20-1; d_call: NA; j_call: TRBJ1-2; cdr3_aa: CSARYKESYGYTF; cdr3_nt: TGCAGTGCTAGATACAAGGAGTCCTATGGCTACACCTTC
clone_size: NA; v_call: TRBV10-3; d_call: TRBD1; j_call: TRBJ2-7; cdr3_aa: CAISPGQGYEQYF; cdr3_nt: TGTGCCATCAGTCCGGGACAGGGCTACGAGCAGTACTTC
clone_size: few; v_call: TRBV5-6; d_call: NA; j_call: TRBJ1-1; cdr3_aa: CASSLVRTLEAFF; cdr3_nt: TGTGCCAGCAGCTTGGTTCGGACGCTGGAAGCTTTCTTT
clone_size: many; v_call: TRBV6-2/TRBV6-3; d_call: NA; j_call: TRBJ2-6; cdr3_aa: CASSYWGRAGGANVLTF; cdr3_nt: TGTGCCAGCAGTTACTGGGGGCGAGCCGGCGGGGCCAACGTCCTGACTTTC
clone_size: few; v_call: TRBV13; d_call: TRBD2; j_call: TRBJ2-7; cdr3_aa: CASSSVLAGSSYEQYF; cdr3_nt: TGTGCCAGCAGCTCCGTTCTAGCGGGGTCCTCCTACGAGCAGTACTTC
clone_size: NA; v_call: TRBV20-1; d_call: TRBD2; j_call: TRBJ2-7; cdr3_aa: CSARDLGGGYEQYF; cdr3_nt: TGCAGTGCTAGAGATCTCGGGGGGGGCTACGAGCAGTACTTC
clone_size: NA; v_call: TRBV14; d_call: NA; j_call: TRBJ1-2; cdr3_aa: CASSRGRLNYGYTF; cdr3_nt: TGTGCCAGCAGCCGAGGACGACTTAACTATGGCTACACCTTC
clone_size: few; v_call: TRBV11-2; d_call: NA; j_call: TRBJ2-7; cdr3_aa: CASSFQGAAYSYEQYF; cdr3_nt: TGTGCCAGCAGCTTTCAAGGGGCCGCCTATTCCTACGAGCAGTACTTC
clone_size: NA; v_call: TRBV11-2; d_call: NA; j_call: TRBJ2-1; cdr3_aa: CASRATTQSNEQFF; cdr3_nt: TGTGCCAGCAGAGCGACTACGCAGAGTAATGAGCAGTTCTTC
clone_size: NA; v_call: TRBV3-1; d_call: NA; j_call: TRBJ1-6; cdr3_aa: CASSQEPEGNSPLHF; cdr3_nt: TGTGCCAGCAGCCAAGAGCCCGAGGGGAATTCACCCCTCCACTTT
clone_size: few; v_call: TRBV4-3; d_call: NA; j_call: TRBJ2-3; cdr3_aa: CASSQEPWGVHTDTQYF; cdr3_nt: TGCGCCAGCAGCCAAGAACCATGGGGGGTCCACACAGATACGCAGTATTTT
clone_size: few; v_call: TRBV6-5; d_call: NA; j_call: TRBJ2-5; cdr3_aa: CASTGYQETQYF; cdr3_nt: TGTGCCAGCACCGGGTACCAAGAGACCCAGTACTTC
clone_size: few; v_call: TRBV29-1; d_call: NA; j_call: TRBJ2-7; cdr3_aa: CSVEGGSDSYEQYF; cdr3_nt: TGCAGCGTTGAAGGGGGCAGTGACTCCTACGAGCAGTACTTC
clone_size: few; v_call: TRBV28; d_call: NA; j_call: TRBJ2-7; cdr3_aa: CASRPWQGTYEQYF; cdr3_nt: TGTGCCAGCAGACCTTGGCAGGGGACCTACGAGCAGTACTTC
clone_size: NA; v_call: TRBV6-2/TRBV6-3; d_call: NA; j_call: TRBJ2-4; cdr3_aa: CASSYSIGDELAKNIQYF; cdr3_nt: TGTGCCAGCAGTTACTCGATTGGGGACGAACTAGCCAAAAACATTCAGTACTTC
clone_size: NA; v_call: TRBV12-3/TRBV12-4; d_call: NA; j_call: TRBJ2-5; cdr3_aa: CASTSPGETQYF; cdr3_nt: TGTGCCAGCACCAGCCCCGGGGAGACCCAGTACTTC
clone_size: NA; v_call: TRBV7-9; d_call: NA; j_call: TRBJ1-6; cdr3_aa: CASSLDWANSPLHF; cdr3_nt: TGTGCCAGCAGCTTAGACTGGGCTAATTCACCCCTCCACTTT
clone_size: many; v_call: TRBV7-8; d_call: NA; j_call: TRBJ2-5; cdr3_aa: CASSLGSVRETQYF; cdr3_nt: TGTGCCAGCAGCTTAGGATCAGTTCGGGAGACCCAGTACTTC
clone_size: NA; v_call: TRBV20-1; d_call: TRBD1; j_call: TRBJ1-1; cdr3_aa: CSARERGPPEAFF; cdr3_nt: TGCAGTGCTAGAGAGAGGGGGCCCCCTGAAGCTTTCTTT
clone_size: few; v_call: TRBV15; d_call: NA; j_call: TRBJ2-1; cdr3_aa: CATSRDRAGSNEQFF; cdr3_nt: TGTGCCACCAGCAGAGATCGTGCAGGAAGCAATGAGCAGTTCTTC
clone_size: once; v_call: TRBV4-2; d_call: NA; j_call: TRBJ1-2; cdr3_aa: CASSPLTQGYGYTF; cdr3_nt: TGTGCCAGCAGCCCCCTAACACAGGGCTATGGCTACACCTTC
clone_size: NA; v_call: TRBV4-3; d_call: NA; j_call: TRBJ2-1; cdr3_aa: CASSQLRGVPYNEQFF; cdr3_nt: TGCGCCAGCAGCCAACTACGGGGAGTACCCTACAATGAGCAGTTCTTC
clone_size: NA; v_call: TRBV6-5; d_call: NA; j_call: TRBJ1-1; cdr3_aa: CASSSEGRLNTEAFF; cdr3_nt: TGTGCCAGCAGTTCCGAGGGACGGCTGAACACTGAAGCTTTCTTT
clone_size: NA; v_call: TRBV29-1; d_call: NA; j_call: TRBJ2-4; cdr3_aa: CSVVWDGNIQYF; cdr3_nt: TGCAGCGTAGTATGGGACGGAAACATTCAGTACTTC